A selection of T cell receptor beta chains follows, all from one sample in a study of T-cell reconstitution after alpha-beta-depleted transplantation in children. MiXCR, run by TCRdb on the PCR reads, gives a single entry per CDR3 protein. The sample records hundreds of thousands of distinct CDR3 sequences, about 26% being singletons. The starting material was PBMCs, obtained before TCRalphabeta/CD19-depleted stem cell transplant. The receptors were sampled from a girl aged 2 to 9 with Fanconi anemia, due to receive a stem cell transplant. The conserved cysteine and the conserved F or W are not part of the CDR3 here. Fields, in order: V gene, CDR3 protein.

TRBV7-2	ASSWGLAGGGSEQF
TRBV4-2	ASSQELTGPTDTQY
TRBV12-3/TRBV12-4	ASSFGRTIGF
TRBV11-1	ASSLGLGLTTIYQETQY
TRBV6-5	ASSDDRNEQF
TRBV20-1	SARDSSSGRETQY
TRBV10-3	AISAGESGANVLT
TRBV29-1	SVEGAYMGYT
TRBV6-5	ASSYSYKASGSLTNEQF
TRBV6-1	ASSRSGLGQGVINQPQH
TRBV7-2	ASRGTAKNIQY
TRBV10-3	AIRGYFGPSSEQY
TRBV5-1	ASSLAPRDTDTQY
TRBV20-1	SARGHLQETQY
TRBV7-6	ASSLDAGAGNTIY
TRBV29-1	SVGYLRGRYEQY
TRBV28	ASSFRGKRKPQH
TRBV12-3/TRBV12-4	ACSSDRGGTSGRIDTQY
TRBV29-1	SVETSKEAYEQY
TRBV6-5	ASSLIADPGELF
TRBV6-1	ASSARPYEQY
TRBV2	SSRSTDTQY
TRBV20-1	SAPGTSGGEAYEQY
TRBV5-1	ASSLASQNTGELF
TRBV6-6	ASSYGATNTEAF
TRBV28	AITDRLSNQPQH
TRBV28	ASSRIRTVEAF